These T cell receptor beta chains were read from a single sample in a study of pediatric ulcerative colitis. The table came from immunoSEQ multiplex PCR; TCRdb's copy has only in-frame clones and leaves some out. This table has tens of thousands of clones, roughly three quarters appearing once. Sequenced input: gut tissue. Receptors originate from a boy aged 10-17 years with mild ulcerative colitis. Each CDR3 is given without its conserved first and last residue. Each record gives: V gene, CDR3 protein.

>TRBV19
ASSMNRAYSPLH
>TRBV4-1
ASSQGDMEGYT
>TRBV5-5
ASSSGNTIY
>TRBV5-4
ASSLVGNQETQY
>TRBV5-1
ASSLGGQYRYEQY
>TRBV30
AWSPRVEGYT
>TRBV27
ASSRRGLGGNTIY
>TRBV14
ASSQRPGQGGAEAF
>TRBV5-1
ASSLSGVDYNEQF
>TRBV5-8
ASHRTRGYEQY
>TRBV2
ASNRLAGGSEQY
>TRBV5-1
ASSFSGQGTPNYGYT
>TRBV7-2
ASSIGLAGGPGNIQY
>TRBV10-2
ASSESLRDRGGQPQH
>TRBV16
ASSIQQGSGIQY
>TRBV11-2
ASSFLDTQY
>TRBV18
ASSPRLSDNEQF
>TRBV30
AWSGTSGAYNEQF
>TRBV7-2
ASRLLAGWGNTEAF
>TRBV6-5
ASSYVISGPSYEQY
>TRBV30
AWNEGGPETQY
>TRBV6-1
ASVPVAGTNSPLH
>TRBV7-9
ASSFGQGLGYT
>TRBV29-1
SVEAGPPNTEAF
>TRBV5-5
ASSLYGTGQGLSLH
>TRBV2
ASRDGHQETQY
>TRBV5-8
ASSYRGFTDTQY
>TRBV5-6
ASSLSGFYGYT
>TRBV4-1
ASSQGGVEERNYGYT